This T cell receptor (beta chain) was captured by sequencing in a study of cytomegalovirus exposure and HLA in healthy donors. Trimming pared 4 bases from V and 0 bases from J, leaving 7 bases between. The CDR3 spans 13 residues. CDR1 and CDR2 from the germline V gene are SGHRS and YFSETQ. Primers for the PCR totalled 60 Vbeta and 13 Jbeta. Only in-frame clones appear in the TCRdb table, and some are missing; sequencing was by immunoSEQ multiplex PCR. The repertoire includes 130,000 or so clones, more than 60% of them detected once, and more than 2% sits in the top ten. Input material: PBMCs. This receptor was obtained from a woman between 35 and 50 years old in good health and CMV-seropositive. The V gene is TRBV5-1, the J gene TRBJ1-1; no clear D gene. Written as DNA, the CDR3 is TGCGCCAGCAGCGCAGACATGAACACTGAAGCTTTCTTT. Translating gives CASSADMNTEAFF.